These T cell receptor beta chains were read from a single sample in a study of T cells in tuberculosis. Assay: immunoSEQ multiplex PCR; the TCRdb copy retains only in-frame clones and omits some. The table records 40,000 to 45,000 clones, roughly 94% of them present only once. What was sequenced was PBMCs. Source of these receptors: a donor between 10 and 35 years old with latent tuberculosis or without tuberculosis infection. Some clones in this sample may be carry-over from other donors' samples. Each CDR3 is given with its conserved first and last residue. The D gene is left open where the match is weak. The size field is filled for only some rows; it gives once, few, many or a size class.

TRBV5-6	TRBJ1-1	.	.	TGTGCCAGCAGCTTCGGGGGGCCGGGCACTGAAGCTTTCTTT	CASSFGGPGTEAFF
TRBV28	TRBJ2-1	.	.	TGTGCCAGCAGTTTATTTGTCAGGGGTCCTGGAGACAATGAGCAGTTCTTC	CASSLFVRGPGDNEQFF
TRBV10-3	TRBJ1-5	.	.	TGTGCCATCGGGGGAGACAGGAAGGATCAGCCCCAGCATTTT	CAIGGDRKDQPQHF
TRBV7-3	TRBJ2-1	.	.	TGTGCCAGCAGCTTATCATCCTACAATGAGCAGTTCTTC	CASSLSSYNEQFF
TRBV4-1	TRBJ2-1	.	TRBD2	TGCGCCAGCAGCCAAGTCTCCGGGAGGGGGTACAATGAGCAGTTCTTC	CASSQVSGRGYNEQFF
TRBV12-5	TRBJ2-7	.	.	TGTGCTAGTGGTTTGGCCCAGGGAACCTCTTACGAGCAGTACTTC	CASGLAQGTSYEQYF
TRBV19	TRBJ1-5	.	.	TGTGCCAGTAGTACCGGGGGGGGCGGTGATCAGCCCCAGCATTTT	CASSTGGGGDQPQHF
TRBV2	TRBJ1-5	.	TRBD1	TGTGCCAGCAGTGGTATGGGACAGCTAAATCAGCCCCAGCATTTT	CASSGMGQLNQPQHF
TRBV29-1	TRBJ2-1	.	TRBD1	TGCAGCGTTGAAGATTCGGAAGTAGCAGGGGGCTTCGATGAGCAGTTCTTC	CSVEDSEVAGGFDEQFF
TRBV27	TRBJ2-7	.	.	TGTGCCAGCAGTTTGGCGGCCCCCTCCTACGAGCAGTACTTC	CASSLAAPSYEQYF
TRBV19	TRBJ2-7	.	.	TGTGCCAGTAGTGGGCGTTATCCTTCCTCAGGTTCGAGCTCCTACGAGCAGTACTTC	CASSGRYPSSGSSSYEQYF
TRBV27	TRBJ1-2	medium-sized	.	TGTGCCAGCAGCCCTACGGAGAACTATGGCTACACCTTC	CASSPTENYGYTF
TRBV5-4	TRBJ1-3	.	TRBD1	TGTGCCAGCAGCCACGGGAGGGACAGGGGTGACACCATATATTTT	CASSHGRDRGDTIYF
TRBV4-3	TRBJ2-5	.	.	TGCGCCAGCAGCCAATTTCTTGCGGGGGCGCGGGAGACCCAGTACTTC	CASSQFLAGARETQYF
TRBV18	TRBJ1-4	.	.	TGTGCCAGCTCACCAAAAGGCTCCGGGAGTGAAAAACTGTTTTTT	CASSPKGSGSEKLFF
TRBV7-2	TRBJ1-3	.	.	TGTGCCAGCAGCTTAGTCGCGCGCTCCTCTGGAAACACCATATATTTT	CASSLVARSSGNTIYF
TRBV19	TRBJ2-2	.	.	TGTGCCAGTAGTATATGGGGAGTTACCGGGGAGCTGTTTTTT	CASSIWGVTGELFF
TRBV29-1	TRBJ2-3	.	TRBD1	TGCAGCACGCTCCGGGACAGAAGCACAGATACGCAGTATTTT	CSTLRDRSTDTQYF
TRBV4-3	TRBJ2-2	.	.	TGCGCCAGCAGCCAAGATAGCTGGTCCACCGGGGAGCTGTTTTTT	CASSQDSWSTGELFF
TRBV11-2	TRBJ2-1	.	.	TGTGCCAGCAGCCGACGACTACTGACCTCGGGCAATGAGCAGTTCTTC	CASSRRLLTSGNEQFF
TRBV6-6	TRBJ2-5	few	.	TGTGCCAGCAGTCCGGGGGAGGAGACCCAGTACTTC	CASSPGEETQYF
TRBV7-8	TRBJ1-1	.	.	TGTGCCAGCAGCTTACGGGAACTCTTGAACACTGAAGCTTTCTTT	CASSLRELLNTEAFF
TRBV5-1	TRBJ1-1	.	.	TGCGCCAGCAGCCGCTCGGGGGGAGACACTGAAGCTTTCTTT	CASSRSGGDTEAFF
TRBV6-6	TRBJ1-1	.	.	TGTGCCAGCCGTTGGAGGAACACTGAAGCTTTCTTT	CASRWRNTEAFF
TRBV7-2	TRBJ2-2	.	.	TGTGCCAGCAGCTCGATGCGTAGGACAGCTGGCACCGGGGAGCTGTTTTTT	CASSSMRRTAGTGELFF
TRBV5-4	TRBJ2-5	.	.	TGTGCCAGCAGCTTACGGGACACACAAGAGACCCAGTACTTC	CASSLRDTQETQYF
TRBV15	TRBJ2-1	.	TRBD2	TGTGCCACCAGCAGAGATAAGGGACTAGAGGCTGAGCAGTTCTTC	CATSRDKGLEAEQFF
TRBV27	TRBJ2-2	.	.	TGTGCCAGCAGCTTTGAAAGGGGGAGGGCCTCCGGGGAGCTGTTTTTT	CASSFERGRASGELFF
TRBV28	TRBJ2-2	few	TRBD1	TGTGCCAGCAGCCACAGGGGCACCGGGGAGCTGTTTTTT	CASSHRGTGELFF
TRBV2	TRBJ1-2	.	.	TGTGCCAGCAGTGAGACGCGGCAGACTAACTATGGCTACACCTTC	CASSETRQTNYGYTF
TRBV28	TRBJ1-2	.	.	TGTGCCAGCAGTTTAATTCCAGGAGGTAGGATTAACTATGGCTACACCTTC	CASSLIPGGRINYGYTF
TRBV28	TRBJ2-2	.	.	TGTGCCAGCAGCACTACCCGGGAGCTGTTTTTT	CASSTTRELFF
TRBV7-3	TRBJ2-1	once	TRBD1	TGTGCCAGCAGCTTCGAAGGGACAGGGGTATACAATGAGCAGTTCTTC	CASSFEGTGVYNEQFF
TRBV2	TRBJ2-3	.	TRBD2	TGTGCCAGCAGTGTCGGGACTAGCGGGAGGCAAGATACGCAGTATTTT	CASSVGTSGRQDTQYF
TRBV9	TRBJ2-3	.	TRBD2	TGTGCCAGCAGCGTAGAGGATGGACTAGCCGATACGCAGTATTTT	CASSVEDGLADTQYF
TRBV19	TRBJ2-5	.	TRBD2	TGTGCCAGTAGGGTAGCGGGAGGGCCGCGGGAGACCCAGTACTTC	CASRVAGGPRETQYF
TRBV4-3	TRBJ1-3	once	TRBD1	TGCGCCAGCAGCCCGGGACAGGGCTCTGGAAACACCATATATTTT	CASSPGQGSGNTIYF
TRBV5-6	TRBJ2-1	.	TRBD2	TGTGCCAGCAGCTTGGCGTCGCTAGCGGGAGGACGCGAGCAGTTCTTC	CASSLASLAGGREQFF
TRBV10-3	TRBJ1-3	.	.	TGTGCCATCATCAACAGGGTTACCGGCGGAAACACCATATATTTT	CAIINRVTGGNTIYF
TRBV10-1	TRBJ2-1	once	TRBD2	TGCGCCAGCAGTTATGGACTAGCGAGTTTCTCCTACAATGAGCAGTTCTTC	CASSYGLASFSYNEQFF
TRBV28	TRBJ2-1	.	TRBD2	TGTGCCAGCAGTCCCTTAGCGGGAGGGGATGAGCAGTTCTTC	CASSPLAGGDEQFF
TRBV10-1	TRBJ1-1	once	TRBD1	TGCGCCAGCAGCAACCACGGGTTAGGGACAGGGAGGAACACTGAAGCTTTCTTT	CASSNHGLGTGRNTEAFF
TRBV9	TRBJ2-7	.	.	TGTGCCAGCAGCGGTGCCGAGACCTACGAGCAGTACTTC	CASSGAETYEQYF
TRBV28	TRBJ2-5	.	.	TGTGCCAGCAGTTTACAATGGGCGGGGGAGACCCAGTACTTC	CASSLQWAGETQYF
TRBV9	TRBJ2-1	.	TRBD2	TGTGCCAGCCGACGGGAGGGCCGTAACAATGAGCAGTTCTTC	CASRREGRNNEQFF
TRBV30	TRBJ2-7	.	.	TGTGCCTGGAGCCCACTTGATTTCCTGGAGCAGTACTTC	CAWSPLDFLEQYF
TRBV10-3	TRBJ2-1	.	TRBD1	TGTGCCATCAGTGAGTCGGGACAGGGATCGACCTCCTACAATGAGCAGTTCTTC	CAISESGQGSTSYNEQFF
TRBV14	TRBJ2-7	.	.	TGTGCCAGCAGCCAAGGCCCGGGGATCTACGAGCAGTACTTC	CASSQGPGIYEQYF
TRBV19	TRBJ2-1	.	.	TGTGCCAGTCAACCAATTGCTAGCTCCTACAATGAGCAGTTCTTC	CASQPIASSYNEQFF
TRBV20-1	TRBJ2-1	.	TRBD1	TGCAGTGCTATGACAGGGAATGAGCAGTTCTTC	CSAMTGNEQFF
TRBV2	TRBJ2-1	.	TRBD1	TGTGCCAGCAGGGAATCCCGGGACAGGGCAAACAATGAGCAGTTCTTC	CASRESRDRANNEQFF
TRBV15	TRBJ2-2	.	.	TGTGCCACCAGCAGAGTGGGGCAGAACGGGACCGGGGAGCTGTTTTTT	CATSRVGQNGTGELFF